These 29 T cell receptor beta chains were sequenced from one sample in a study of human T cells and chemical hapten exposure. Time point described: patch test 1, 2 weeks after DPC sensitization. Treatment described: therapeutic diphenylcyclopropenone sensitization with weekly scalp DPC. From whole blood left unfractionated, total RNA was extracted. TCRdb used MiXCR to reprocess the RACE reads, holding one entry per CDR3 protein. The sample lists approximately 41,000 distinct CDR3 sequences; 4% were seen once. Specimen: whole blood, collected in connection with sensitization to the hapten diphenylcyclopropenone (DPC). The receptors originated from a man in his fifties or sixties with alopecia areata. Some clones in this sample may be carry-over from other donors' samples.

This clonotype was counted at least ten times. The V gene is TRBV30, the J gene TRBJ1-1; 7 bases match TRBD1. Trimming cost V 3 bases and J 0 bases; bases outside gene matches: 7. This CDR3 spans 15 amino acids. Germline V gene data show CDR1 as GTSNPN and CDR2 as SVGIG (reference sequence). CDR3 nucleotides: TGTGCCTGGAGCCCGCCGGACAGGATGAACACTGAAGCTTTCTTT. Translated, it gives CAWSPPDRMNTEAFF.

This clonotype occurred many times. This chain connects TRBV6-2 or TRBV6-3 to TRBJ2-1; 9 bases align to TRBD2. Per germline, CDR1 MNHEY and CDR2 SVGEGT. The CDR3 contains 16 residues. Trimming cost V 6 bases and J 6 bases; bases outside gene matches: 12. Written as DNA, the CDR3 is TGTGCCAGCAGACCGATTCTAGCGGGAAGCTCCAATGAGCAGTTCTTC. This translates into CASRPILAGSSNEQFF.

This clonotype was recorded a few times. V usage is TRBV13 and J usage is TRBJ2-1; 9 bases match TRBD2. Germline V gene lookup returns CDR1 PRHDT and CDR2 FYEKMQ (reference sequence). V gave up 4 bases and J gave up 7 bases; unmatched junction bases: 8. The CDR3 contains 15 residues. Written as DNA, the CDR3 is TGTGCCAGCAGCTGGAGCGGGAGGTATGGTAATGAGCAGTTCTTC. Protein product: CASSWSGRYGNEQFF.

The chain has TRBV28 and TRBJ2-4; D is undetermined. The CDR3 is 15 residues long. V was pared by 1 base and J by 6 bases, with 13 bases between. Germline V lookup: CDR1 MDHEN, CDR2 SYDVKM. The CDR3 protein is CASSLLGMRGNIQYF. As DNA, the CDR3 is TGTGCCAGCAGTTTATTGGGAATGAGAGGAAACATTCAGTACTTC.

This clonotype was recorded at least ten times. CDR3 loop: CASSTGPIQETQYF. CDR3 DNA sequence: TGTGCCAGCAGCACGGGACCTATCCAAGAGACCCAGTACTTC. The chain employs TRBV6-2 or TRBV6-3 and TRBJ2-5; the D call may be TRBD1 or TRBD2 (5 bases each). The CDR3 covers 14 residues. Germline V gene data show CDR1 as MNHEY and CDR2 as SVGEGT. Trimming left V 6 bases short and J 1 base short, with 12 bases between.

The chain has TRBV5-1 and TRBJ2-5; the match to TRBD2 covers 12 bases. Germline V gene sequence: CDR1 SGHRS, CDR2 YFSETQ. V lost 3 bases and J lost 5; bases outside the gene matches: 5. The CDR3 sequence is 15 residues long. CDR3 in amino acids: CASSSTLAGGETQYF. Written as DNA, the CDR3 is TGCGCCAGCAGCTCAACACTAGCGGGAGGCGAGACCCAGTACTTC. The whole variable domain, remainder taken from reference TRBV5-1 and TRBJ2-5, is KAGVTQTPRYLIKTRGQQVTLSCSPISGHRSVSWYQQTPGQGLQFLFEYFSETQRNKGNFPGRFSGRQFSNSRSEMNVSTLELGDSALYLCASSSTLAGGETQYFGPGTRLLVL.

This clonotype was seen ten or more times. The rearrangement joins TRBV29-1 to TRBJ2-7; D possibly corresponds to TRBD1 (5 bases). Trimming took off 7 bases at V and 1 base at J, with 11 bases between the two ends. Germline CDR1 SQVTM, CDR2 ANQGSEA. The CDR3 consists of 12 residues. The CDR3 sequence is CSAEAGSYEQYF. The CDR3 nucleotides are TGCAGCGCCGAGGCAGGGTCCTACGAGCAGTACTTC.

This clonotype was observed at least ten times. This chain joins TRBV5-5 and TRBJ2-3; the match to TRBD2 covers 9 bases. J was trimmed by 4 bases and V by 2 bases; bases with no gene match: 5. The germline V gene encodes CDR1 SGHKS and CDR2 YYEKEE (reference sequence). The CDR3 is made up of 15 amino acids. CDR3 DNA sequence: TGTGCCAGCAGCTTCCAGCGGGAGGTCGCAGATACGCAGTATTTT. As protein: CASSFQREVADTQYF.

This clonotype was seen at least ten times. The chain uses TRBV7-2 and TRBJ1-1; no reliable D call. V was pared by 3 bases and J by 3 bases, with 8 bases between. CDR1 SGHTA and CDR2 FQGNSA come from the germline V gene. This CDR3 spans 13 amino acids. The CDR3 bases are TGTGCCAGCAGCTTGTCAACTGACACTGAAGCTTTCTTT. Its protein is CASSLSTDTEAFF.

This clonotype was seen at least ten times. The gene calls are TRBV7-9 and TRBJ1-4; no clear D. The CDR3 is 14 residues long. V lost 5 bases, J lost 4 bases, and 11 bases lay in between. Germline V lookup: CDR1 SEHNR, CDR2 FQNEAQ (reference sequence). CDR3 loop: CASSRAGSNEKLFF. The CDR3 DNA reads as TGTGCCAGCAGCCGCGCGGGGAGTAATGAAAAACTGTTTTTT.

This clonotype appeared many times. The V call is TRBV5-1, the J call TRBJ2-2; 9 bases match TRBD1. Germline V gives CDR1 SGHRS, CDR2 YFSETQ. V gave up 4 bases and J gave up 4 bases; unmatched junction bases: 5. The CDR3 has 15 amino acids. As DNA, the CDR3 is TGCGCCAGCAGCCTTATGACAGGGGGCACCGGGGAGCTGTTTTTT. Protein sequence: CASSLMTGGTGELFF.

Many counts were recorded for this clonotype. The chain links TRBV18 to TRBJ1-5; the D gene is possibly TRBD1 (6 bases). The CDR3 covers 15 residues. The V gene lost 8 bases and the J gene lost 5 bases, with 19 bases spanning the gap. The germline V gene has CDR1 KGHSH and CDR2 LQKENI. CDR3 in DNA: TGTGCCAGCACACAAGGGGGACGCCCCGATCAGCCCCAGCATTTT. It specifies CASTQGGRPDQPQHF.

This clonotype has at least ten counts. CDR3 loop: CASSWSSGSSYEQYF. The CDR3 DNA sequence: TGTGCCAGCAGCTGGAGTAGCGGGAGTTCGTACGAGCAGTACTTC. This chain uses TRBV7-2 with TRBJ2-7, with TRBD2 matching over 9 bases. After removal of 4 bases from V and 4 bases from J, the junction contained 8 bases not matched to a gene. The CDR3 is 15 amino acids. Per germline, CDR1 SGHTA and CDR2 FQGNSA.

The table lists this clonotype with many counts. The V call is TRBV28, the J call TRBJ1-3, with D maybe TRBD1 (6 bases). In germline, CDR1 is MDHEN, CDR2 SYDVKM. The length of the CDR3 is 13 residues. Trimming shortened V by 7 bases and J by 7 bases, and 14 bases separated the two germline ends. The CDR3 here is CASTSMQGNTIYF. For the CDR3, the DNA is TGTGCCAGCACGTCCATGCAGGGGAACACCATATATTTT.

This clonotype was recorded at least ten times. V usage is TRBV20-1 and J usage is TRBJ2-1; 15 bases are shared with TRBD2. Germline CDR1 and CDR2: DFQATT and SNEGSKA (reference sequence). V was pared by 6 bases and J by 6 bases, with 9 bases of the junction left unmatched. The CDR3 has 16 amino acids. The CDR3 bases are TGCAGTGCCCGGACTAGCGGGAGGGCGGTGGGCAATGAGCAGTTCTTC. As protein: CSARTSGRAVGNEQFF.

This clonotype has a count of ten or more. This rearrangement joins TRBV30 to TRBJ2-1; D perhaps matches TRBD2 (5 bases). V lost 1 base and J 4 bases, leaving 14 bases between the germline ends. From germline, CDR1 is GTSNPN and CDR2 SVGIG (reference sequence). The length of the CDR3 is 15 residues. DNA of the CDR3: TGTGCCTGGAGTGGATGGGAGCCACTTTACAATGAGCAGTTCTTC. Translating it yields CAWSGWEPLYNEQFF.

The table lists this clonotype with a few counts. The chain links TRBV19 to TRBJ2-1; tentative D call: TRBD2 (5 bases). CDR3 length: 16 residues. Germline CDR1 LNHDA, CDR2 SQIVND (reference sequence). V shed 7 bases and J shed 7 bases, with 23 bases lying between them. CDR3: CASKQGPVLGLNEQFF. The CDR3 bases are TGTGCCAGTAAGCAAGGGCCGGTACTAGGATTAAATGAGCAGTTCTTC.

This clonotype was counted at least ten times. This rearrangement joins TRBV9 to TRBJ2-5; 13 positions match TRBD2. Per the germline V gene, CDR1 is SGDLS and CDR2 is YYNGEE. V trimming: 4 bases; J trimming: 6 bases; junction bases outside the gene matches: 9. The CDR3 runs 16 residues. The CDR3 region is CASSQGLAGVGQTQYF. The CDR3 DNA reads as TGTGCCAGCAGCCAAGGACTAGCGGGAGTTGGTCAGACCCAGTACTTC.

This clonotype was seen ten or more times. The CDR3 reads CSARGGQGLAVTYEQYF. CDR3 DNA sequence: TGCAGTGCCAGGGGGGGACAGGGTCTAGCGGTCACCTACGAGCAGTACTTC. The V and J genes are TRBV20-1 and TRBJ2-7; 9 positions match TRBD1. CDR1 DFQATT and CDR2 SNEGSKA come from the germline V gene (reference sequence). This CDR3 has 17 amino acids. The ends lost 6 bases at V and 2 bases at J; junction bases unmatched: 17.

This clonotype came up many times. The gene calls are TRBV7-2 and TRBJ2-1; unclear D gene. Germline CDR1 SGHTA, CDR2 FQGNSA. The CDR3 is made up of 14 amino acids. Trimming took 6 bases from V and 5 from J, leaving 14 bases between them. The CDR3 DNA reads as TGTGCCAGCAGTCGAGCCTACTTAAACAATGAGCAGTTCTTC. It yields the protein CASSRAYLNNEQFF.

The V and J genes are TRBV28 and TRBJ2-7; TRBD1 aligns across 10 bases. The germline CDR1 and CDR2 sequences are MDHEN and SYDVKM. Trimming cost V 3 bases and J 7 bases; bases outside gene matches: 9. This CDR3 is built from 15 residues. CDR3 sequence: CASSFPGQGGREQYF. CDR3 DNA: TGTGCCAGCAGTTTCCCCGGACAGGGGGGTAGGGAGCAGTACTTC. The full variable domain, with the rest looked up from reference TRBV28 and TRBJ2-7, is DVKVTQSSRYLVKRTGEKVFLECVQDMDHENMFWYRQDPGLGLRLIYFSYDVKMKEKGDIPEGYSVSREKKERFSLILESASTNQTSMYLCASSFPGQGGREQYFGPGTRLTVT.

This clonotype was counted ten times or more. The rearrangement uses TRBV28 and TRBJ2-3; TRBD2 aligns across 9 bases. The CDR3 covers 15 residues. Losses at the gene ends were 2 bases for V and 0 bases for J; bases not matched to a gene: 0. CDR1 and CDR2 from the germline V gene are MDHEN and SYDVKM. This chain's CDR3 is CASSLTSGSTDTQYF. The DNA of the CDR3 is TGTGCCAGCAGTTTAACTAGCGGGAGCACAGATACGCAGTATTTT.

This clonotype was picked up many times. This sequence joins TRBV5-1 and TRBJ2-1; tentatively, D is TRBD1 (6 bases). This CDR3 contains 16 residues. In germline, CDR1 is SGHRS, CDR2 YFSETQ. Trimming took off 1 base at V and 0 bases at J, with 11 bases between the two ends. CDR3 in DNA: TGCGCCAGCAGCTTGTCTACAGGGATCTCCTACAATGAGCAGTTCTTC. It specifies CASSLSTGISYNEQFF.

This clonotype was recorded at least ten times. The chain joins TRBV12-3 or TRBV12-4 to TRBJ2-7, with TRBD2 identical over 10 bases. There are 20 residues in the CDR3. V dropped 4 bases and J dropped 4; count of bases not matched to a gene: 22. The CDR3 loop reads CASSSVRQGLSGRASYEQYF. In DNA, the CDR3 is TGTGCCAGCAGTTCAGTTAGGCAAGGACTCAGCGGGAGGGCTTCATACGAGCAGTACTTC.

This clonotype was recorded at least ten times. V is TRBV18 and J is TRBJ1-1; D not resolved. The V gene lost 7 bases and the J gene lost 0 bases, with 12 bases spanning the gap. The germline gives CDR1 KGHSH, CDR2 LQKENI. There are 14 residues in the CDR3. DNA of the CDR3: TGTGCCAGCTGCGAGAGCAGCATGAACACTGAAGCTTTCTTT. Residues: CASCESSMNTEAFF.

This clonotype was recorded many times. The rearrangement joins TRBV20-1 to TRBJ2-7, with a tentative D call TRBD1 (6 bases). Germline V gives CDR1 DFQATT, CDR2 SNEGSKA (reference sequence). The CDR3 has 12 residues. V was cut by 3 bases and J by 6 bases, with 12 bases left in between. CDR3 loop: CSASRQAGEQYF. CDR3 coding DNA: TGCAGTGCTAGCCGACAGGCCGGCGAGCAGTACTTC.

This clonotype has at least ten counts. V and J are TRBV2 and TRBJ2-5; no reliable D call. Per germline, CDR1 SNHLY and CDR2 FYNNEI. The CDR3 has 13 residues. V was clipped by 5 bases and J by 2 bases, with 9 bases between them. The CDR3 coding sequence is TGTGCCAGCAGTAGGTCGCTTCAAGAGACCCAGTACTTC. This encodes CASSRSLQETQYF.

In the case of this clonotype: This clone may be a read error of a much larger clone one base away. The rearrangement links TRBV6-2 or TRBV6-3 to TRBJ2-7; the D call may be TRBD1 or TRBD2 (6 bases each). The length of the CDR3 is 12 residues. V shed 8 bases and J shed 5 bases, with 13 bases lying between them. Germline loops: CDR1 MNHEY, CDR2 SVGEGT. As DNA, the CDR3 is TGTGCCAGCCAAGCCGGGGGCAACGAGCAGTACTTC. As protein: CASQAGGNEQYF.

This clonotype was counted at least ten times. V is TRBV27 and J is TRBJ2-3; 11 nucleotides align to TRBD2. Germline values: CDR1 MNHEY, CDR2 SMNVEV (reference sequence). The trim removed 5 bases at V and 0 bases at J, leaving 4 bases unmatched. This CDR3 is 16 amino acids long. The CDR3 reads CASSPLAGGSTDTQYF. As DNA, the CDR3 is TGTGCCAGCAGTCCCCTAGCGGGGGGCAGCACAGATACGCAGTATTTT.